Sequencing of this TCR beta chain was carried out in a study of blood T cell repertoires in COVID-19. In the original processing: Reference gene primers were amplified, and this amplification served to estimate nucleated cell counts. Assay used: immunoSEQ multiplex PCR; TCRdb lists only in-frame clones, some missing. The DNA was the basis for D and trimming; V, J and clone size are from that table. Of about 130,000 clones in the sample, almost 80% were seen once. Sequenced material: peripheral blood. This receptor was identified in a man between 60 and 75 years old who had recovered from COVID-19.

The CDR3 sequence is CASSSSGGTNEKLFF. CDR3 nucleotide sequence: TGTGCCAGCAGCTCCTCAGGGGGGACTAATGAAAAACTGTTTTTT. This chain joins TRBV7-2 and TRBJ1-4, with TRBD1 identical over 7 bases. The CDR3 spans 15 residues. Germline CDR1 is SGHTA and CDR2 is FQGNSA. The V segment lost 4 bases and the J segment 2 bases; nucleotides outside the gene matches: 4.